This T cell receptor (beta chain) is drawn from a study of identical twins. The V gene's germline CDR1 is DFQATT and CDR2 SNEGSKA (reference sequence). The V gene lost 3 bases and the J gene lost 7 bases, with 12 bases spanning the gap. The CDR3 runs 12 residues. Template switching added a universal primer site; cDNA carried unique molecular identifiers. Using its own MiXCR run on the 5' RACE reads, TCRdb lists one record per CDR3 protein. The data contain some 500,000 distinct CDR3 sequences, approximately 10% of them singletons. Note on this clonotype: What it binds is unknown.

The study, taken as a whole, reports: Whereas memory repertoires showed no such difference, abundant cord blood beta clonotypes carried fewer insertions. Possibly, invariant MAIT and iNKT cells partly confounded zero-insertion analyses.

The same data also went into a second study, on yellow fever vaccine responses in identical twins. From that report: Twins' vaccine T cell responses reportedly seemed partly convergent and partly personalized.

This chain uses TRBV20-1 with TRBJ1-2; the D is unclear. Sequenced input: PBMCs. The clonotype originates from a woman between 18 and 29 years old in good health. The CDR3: CSASRSSLGYTF. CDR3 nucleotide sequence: TGCAGTGCTAGTAGAAGCTCGCTTGGCTACACCTTC.